This T cell receptor (beta chain) was profiled in a study of T cell responses to AZD1222 COVID-19 vaccine. Sequenced by immunoSEQ multiplex PCR; TCRdb stores in-frame clones only, minus some. The sample carries about 160,000 clones, 90% recorded once. Broader study findings: It was only after the peak T cell response that any repertoires were sampled. Only six or seven AZD1222 recipients were seropositive at baseline.

Concerning this clone: Its cognate antigen is unknown.

Germline V gene sequence: CDR1 MGHRA, CDR2 YSYEKL. The CDR3 has 16 amino acids. V lost 2 bases and J lost 3; bases outside the gene matches: 5. The rearrangement uses TRBV4-1 and TRBJ2-3; 10 bases line up with TRBD2. The source is an adult in good health. The specimen was peripheral blood, collected on day 0 of AZD1222 vaccination. CDR3 sequence reads: CASSQNPGLATDTQYF. CDR3 in DNA: TGCGCCAGCAGCCAAAATCCGGGACTAGCGACAGATACGCAGTATTTT.